This T cell receptor beta chain is from a study of T cells after yellow fever vaccination. Findings and caveats of the study: Booster samples showed a return of most primary-vaccination clones (around 96% CD4, 88% CD8). A faster peak, day 5 versus 15, was reached by the weaker secondary response. There was a possibility that FACS-sorted repertoires contained abundant clonotypes contaminating from the bulk population.

Per the germline V gene, CDR1 is DFQATT and CDR2 is SNEGSKA (reference sequence). This CDR3 comprises 14 residues. V was clipped by 0 bases and J by 2 bases, with 11 bases between them. It was through 5'RACE template switching that TCR cDNA was made, with a universal primer site and UMIs added. One entry per CDR3 protein results from TCRdb running MiXCR on the 5' RACE reads. The sample consists of some 200,000 distinct CDR3 sequences, 9.5% to 12% of them appearing once. This clonotype was counted many times. Antigen unknown. Sequencing used CD8+ T cells sorted from PBMCs, obtained 15 days after the yellow fever booster vaccination. The chain uses TRBV20-1 and TRBJ2-7; D unresolved. The source of this sequence is a man between 18 and 29 years old who received the YFV17D yellow fever vaccine. This CDR3 is CSARDPVRTYEQYV. CDR3 bases: TGCAGTGCTAGAGATCCAGTTAGAACCTACGAGCAGTACGTC.